This TCR beta chain was sequenced in a study of blood T cell repertoires in COVID-19. Across the study: Acute-phase and convalescent COVID-19 samples originated in the United States, Italy and Spain. The cDNA or gDNA used as material had been derived from T cells, B-cell-depleted T cells, or PBMCs.

Study processing details: How many nucleated cells were present was estimated from reference gene primer amplification. TCRdb keeps only in-frame clones here, not all; method: immunoSEQ multiplex PCR. V, J and clone size are taken as reported in that table, and D and trimming were inferred from the DNA itself. The repertoire consists of approximately 250,000 clones, with 70% to 85% occurring once and the leading ten covering around 2%. This TCR was sampled from a man aged 35-49 years who had recovered from COVID-19. Material: peripheral blood.

The CDR3 sequence is CASSLRGLGGNEQFF. CDR3 DNA: TGTGCCAGCAGCTTGCGGGGACTAGGAGGCAATGAGCAGTTCTTC. The chain links TRBV5-6 to TRBJ2-1; the match to TRBD2 covers 8 bases. With V trimmed by 1 base and J by 6 bases, 6 bases remained unmatched. The V gene's germline CDR1 is SGHDT and CDR2 YYEEEE. The CDR3 totals 15 residues.